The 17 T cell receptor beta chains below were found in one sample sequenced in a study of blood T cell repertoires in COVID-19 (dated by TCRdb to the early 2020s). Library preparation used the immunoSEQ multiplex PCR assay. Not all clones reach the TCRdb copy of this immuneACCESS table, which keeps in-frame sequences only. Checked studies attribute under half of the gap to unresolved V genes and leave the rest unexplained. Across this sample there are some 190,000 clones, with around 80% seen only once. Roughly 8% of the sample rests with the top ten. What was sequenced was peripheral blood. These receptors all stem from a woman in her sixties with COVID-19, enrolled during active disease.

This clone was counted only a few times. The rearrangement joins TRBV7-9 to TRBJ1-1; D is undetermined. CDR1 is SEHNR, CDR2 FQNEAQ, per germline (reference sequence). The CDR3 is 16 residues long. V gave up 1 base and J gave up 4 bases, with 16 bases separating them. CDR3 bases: TGTGCCAGCAGCTTAGGTCCTACTGGGCGGGGCACTGAAGCTTTCTTT. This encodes CASSLGPTGRGTEAFF. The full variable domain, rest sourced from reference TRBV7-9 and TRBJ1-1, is DTGVSQNPRHKITKRGQNVTFRCDPISEHNRLYWYRQTLGQGPEFLTYFQNEAQLEKSRLLSDRFSAERPKGSFSTLEIQRTEQGDSAMYLCASSLGPTGRGTEAFFGQGTRLTVV.

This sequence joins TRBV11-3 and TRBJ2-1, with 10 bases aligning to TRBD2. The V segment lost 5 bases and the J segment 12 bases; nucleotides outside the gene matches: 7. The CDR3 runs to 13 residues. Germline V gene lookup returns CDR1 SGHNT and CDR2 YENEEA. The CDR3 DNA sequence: TGTGCCAGCAGCCCAGAGGCTAGCGGGGGGCAGTTCTTC. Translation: CASSPEASGGQFF.

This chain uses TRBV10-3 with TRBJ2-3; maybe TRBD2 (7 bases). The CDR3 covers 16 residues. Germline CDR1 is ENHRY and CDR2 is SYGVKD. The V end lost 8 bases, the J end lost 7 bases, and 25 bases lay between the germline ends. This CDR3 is CAIGGVLSSGVNTQYF. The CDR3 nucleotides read TGTGCCATCGGGGGCGTTCTGTCTAGCGGTGTGAATACGCAGTATTTT.

CDR3 amino acids: CASSEEQGYMNTEAFF. In DNA form, the CDR3 reads TGTGCCAGCAGTGAAGAACAGGGTTACATGAACACTGAAGCTTTCTTT. The chain is built from TRBV2 and TRBJ1-1, with D tentatively TRBD1 (6 bases). Trimming took off 1 base at V and 0 bases at J, with 12 bases between the two ends. The CDR3 contains 16 residues. The V gene's germline CDR1 is SNHLY and CDR2 FYNNEI.

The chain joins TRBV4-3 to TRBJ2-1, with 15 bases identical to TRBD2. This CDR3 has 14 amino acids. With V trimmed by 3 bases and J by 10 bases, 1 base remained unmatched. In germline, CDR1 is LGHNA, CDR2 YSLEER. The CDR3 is CASSQGTSGGEQFF. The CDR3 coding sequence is TGCGCCAGCAGCCAGGGGACTAGCGGGGGGGAGCAGTTCTTC.

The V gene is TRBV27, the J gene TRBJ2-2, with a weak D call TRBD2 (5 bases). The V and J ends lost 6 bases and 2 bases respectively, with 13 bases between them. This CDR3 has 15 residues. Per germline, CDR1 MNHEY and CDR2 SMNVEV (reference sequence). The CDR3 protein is CASSPQSGNTGELFF. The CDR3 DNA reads TGTGCCAGCAGCCCCCAAAGCGGAAACACCGGGGAGCTGTTTTTT.

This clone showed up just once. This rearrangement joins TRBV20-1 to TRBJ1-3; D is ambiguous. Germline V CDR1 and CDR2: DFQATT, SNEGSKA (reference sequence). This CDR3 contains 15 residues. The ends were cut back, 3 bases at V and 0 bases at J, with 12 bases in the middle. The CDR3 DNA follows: TGCAGTGCTAGTATCCAGGCTGCCTCTGGAAACACCATATATTTT. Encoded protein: CSASIQAASGNTIYF.

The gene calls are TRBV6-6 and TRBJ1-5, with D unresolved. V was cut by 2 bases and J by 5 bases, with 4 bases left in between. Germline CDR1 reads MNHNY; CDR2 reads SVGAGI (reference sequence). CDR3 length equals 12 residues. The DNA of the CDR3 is TGTGCCAGCAGTTACCCGGATCAGCCCCAGCATTTT. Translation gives CASSYPDQPQHF.

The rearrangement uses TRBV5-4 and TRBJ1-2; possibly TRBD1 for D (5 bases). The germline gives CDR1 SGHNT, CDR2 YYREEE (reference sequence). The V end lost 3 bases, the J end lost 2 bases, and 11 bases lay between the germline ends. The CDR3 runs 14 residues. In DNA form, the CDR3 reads TGTGCCAGCAGCTCAATCGGGGGGAACTATGGCTACACCTTC. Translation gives CASSSIGGNYGYTF. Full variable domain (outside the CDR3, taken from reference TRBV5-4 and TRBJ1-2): ETGVTQSPTHLIKTRGQQVTLRCSSQSGHNTVSWYQQALGQGPQFIFQYYREEENGRGNFPPRFSGLQFPNYSSELNVNALELDDSALYLCASSSIGGNYGYTFGSGTRLTVV.

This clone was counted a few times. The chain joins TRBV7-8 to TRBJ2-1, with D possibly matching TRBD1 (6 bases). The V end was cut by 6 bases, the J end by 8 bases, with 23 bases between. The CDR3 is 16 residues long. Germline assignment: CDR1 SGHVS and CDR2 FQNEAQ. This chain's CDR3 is CASSPFRTGPRDEQFF. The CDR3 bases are TGTGCCAGCAGTCCATTCAGAACAGGGCCGCGCGATGAGCAGTTCTTC. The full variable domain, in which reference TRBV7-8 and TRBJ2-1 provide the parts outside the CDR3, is GAGVSQSPRYKVAKRGQDVALRCDPISGHVSLFWYQQALGQGPEFLTYFQNEAQLDKSGLPSDRFFAERPEGSVSTLKIQRTQQEDSAVYLCASSPFRTGPRDEQFFGPGTRLTVL.

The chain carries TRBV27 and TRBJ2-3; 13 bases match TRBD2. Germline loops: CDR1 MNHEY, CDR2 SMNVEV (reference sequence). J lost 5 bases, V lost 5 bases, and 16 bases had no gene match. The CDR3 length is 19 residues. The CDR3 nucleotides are TGTGCCAGCAGTCCAACTAGCGGGAGGGCCGTTATCTCTGTAGATACGCAGTATTTT. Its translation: CASSPTSGRAVISVDTQYF.

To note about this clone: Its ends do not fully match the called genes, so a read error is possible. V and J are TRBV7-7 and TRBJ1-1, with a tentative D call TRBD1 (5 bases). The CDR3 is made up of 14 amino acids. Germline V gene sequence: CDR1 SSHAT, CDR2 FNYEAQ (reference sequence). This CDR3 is CASSLLPDSTEAFF. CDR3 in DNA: TGTGCTAGCAGCTTACTTCCTGACAGTACTGAAGCTTTCTTT.

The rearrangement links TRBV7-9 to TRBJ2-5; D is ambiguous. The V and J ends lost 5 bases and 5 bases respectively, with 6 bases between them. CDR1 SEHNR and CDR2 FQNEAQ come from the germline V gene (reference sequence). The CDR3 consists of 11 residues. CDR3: CASSVQETQYF. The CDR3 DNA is TGTGCCAGCAGCGTTCAGGAGACCCAGTACTTC.

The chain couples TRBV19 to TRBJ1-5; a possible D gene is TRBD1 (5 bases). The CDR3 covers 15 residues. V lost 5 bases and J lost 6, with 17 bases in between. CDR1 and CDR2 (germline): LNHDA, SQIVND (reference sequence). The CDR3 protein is CASSYGGNWGQPQHF. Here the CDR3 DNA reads TGTGCCAGTAGTTATGGGGGGAATTGGGGTCAGCCCCAGCATTTT.

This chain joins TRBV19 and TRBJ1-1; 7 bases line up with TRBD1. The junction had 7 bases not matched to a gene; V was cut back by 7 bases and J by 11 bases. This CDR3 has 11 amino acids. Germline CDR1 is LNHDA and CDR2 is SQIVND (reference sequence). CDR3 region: CASTDRALAFF. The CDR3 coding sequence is TGTGCCAGTACCGACAGGGCTCTGGCTTTCTTT.

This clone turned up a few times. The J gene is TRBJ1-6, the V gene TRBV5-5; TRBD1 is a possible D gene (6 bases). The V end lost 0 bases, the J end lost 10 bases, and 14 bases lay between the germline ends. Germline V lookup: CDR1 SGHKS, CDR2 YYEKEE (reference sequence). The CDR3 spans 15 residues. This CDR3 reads CASSLEGHQISPLHF. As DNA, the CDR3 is TGTGCCAGCAGCTTGGAGGGACATCAGATCTCACCCCTCCACTTT.

CDR3 in amino acids: CAIRPGQGAHNEQFF. Written as DNA, the CDR3 is TGTGCCATCAGACCGGGACAGGGGGCCCACAATGAGCAGTTCTTC. The rearrangement uses TRBV10-3 and TRBJ2-1; 12 bases are a match to TRBD1. The V gene's germline CDR1 is ENHRY and CDR2 SYGVKD. The CDR3 runs 15 residues. The junction had 5 bases not matched to a gene; V was cut back by 6 bases and J by 5 bases.